The present entry profiles one T cell receptor (beta chain) with its context. Its specificity is unknown. This entry is derived from a study of cytomegalovirus exposure and HLA in healthy donors. A multiplex PCR was run with 60 Vbeta primers and 13 Jbeta primers. Here immunoSEQ multiplex PCR was the method, and the copy in TCRdb shows in-frame clones only, minus some. The profile covers more than 150,000 clones, with more than 85% appearing a single time and more than 0.2% taken by the ten largest. General study findings and limits: Accurate predictions that matched the HLA-A and HLA-B alleles of most subjects were reportedly made from TCR beta sequences. A later analysis by the authors found several of the most significant clusters apparently linked to common viral pathogens.

Sequencing was performed on PBMCs. This clonotype originated in a girl in the first two years of life in good health and CMV-seronegative.

Here the CDR3 reads CASSQGQGNGYTF. Written as DNA, the CDR3 is TGTGCCAGCAGCCAAGGACAGGGGAATGGCTACACCTTC. The chain recombines TRBV4-2 with TRBJ1-2; 8 bases are a match to TRBD1. The CDR3 length is 13 residues. V lost 1 base, J lost 6 bases, and 1 base stayed unmatched. Germline V gene sequence: CDR1 LGHNA, CDR2 YNFKEQ.